This entry concerns a single T cell receptor beta chain. The data are from a study of blood T cell repertoires in COVID-19. CDR3 length: 15 amino acids. Trimming took 7 bases from V and 3 from J; bases not matched to a gene: 10. Germline CDR1 is LNHDA and CDR2 is SQIVND (reference sequence). In the authors' methods: Estimated nucleated cell counts came from reference gene primer amplification. The data were produced by immunoSEQ multiplex PCR, yet TCRdb's version contains in-frame clones alone and is incomplete. V and J calls plus clone size are reproduced from that table; the DNA served to infer D and trimming. The sample lists some 64,000 clones; roughly 80% were seen once.

The chain links TRBV19 to TRBJ2-3; 7 bases map to TRBD1. The clonotype comes from a man at least 80 years old with active or convalescent COVID-19. Material: peripheral blood. CDR3 sequence reads: CASTETGYVTDTQYF. In DNA form, the CDR3 reads TGTGCCAGTACCGAGACAGGGTACGTGACAGATACGCAGTATTTT. Drawing the rest from reference TRBV19 and TRBJ2-3, the complete variable domain is DGGITQSPKYLFRKEGQNVTLSCEQNLNHDAMYWYRQDPGQGLRLIYYSQIVNDFQKGDIAEGYSVSREKKESFPLTVTSAQKNPTAFYLCASTETGYVTDTQYFGPGTRLTVL.